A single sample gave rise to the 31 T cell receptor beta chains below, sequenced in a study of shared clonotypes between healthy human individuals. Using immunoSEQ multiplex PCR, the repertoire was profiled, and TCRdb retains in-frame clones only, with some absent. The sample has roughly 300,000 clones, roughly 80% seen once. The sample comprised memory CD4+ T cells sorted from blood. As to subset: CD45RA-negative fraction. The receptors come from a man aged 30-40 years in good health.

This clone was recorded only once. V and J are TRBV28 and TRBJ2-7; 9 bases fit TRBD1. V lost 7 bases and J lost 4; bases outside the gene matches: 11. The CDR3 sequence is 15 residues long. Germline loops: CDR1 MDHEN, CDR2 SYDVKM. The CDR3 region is CASTLWGDRGYEQYF. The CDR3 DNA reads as TGTGCCAGCACCCTCTGGGGAGACAGGGGGTACGAGCAGTACTTC.

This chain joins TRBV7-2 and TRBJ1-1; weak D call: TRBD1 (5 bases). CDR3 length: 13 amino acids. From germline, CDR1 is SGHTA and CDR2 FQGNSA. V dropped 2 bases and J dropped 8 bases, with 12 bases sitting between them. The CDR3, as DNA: TGTGCCAGCAGCTTACGTTCGGCAGGGGAAGCTTTCTTT. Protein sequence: CASSLRSAGEAFF.

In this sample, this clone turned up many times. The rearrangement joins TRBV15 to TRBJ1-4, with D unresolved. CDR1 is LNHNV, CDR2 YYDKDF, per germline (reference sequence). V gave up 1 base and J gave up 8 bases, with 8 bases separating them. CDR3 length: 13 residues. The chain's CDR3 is CATSRAPREKLFF. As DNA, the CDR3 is TGTGCCACCAGCAGAGCCCCACGGGAAAAACTGTTTTTT.

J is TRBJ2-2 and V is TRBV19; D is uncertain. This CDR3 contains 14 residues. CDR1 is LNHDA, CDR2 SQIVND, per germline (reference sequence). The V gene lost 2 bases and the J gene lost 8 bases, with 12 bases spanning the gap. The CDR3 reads CASSITLLGGELFF. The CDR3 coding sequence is TGTGCCAGTAGTATAACCCTCTTGGGTGGGGAGCTGTTTTTT.

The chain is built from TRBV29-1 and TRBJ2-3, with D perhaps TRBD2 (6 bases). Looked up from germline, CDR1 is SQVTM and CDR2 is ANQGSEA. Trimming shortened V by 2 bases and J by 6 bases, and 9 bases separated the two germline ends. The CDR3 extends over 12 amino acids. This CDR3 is CSVEPGTDTQYF. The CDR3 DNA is TGCAGCGTTGAACCAGGGACTGATACGCAGTATTTT.

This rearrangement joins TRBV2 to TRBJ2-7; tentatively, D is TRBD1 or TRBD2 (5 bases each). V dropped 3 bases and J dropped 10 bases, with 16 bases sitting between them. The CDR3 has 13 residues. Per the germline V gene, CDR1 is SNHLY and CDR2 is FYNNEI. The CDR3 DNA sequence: TGTGCCAGCAGTGACTCAGGGAGTCAGCGACAGTACTTC. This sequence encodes CASSDSGSQRQYF.

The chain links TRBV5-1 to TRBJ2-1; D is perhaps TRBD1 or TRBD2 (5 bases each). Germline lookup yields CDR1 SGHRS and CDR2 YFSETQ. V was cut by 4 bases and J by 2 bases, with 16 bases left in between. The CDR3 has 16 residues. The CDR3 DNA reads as TGCGCCAGCAGCCCTGGTGGGGCAGCGGCCTACAATGAGCAGTTCTTC. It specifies CASSPGGAAAYNEQFF.

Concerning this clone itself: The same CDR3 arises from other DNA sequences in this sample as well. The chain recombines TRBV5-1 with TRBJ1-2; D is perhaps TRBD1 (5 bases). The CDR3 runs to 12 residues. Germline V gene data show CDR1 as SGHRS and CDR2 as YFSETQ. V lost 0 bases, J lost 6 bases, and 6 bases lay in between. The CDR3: CASSLVGDGYTF. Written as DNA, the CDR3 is TGCGCCAGCAGCTTGGTAGGGGATGGCTACACCTTC.

The CDR3 loop reads CASSLGTSTTNEQFF. DNA of the CDR3: TGTGCCAGCAGCTTAGGGACTAGCACGACTAATGAGCAGTTCTTC. This chain joins TRBV7-7 and TRBJ2-1, with 8 bases that match TRBD2. This CDR3 comprises 15 residues. Germline-derived CDR1 and CDR2 are SSHAT and FNYEAQ (reference sequence). V lost 1 base, J lost 7 bases, and 6 bases stayed unmatched. Combining the CDR3 with reference TRBV7-7 and TRBJ2-1 gives the whole variable domain GAGVSQSPRYKVTKRGQDVTLRCDPISSHATLYWYQQALGQGPEFLTYFNYEAQPDKSGLPSDRFSAERPEGSISTLTIQRTEQRDSAMYRCASSLGTSTTNEQFFGPGTRLTVL.

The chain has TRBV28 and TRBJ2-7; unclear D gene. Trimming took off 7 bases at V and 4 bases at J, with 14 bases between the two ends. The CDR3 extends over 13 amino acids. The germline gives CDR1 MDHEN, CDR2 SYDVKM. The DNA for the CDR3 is TGTGCCAGCAAGGACCGTGAGGTATACGAGCAGTACTTC. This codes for CASKDREVYEQYF.

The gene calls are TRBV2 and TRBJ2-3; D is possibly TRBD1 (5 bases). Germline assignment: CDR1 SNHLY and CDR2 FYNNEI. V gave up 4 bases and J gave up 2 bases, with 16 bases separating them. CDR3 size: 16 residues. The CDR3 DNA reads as TGTGCCAGCAGTGTAACCCTGACAGCTTTCACAGATACGCAGTATTTT. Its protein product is CASSVTLTAFTDTQYF.

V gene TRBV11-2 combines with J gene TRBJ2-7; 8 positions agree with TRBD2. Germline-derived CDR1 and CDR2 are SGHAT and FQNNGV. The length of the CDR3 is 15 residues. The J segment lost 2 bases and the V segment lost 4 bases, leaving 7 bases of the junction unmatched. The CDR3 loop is CASSSLAGLTYEQYF. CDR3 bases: TGTGCCAGCAGCTCCTTAGCGGGACTTACCTACGAGCAGTACTTC.

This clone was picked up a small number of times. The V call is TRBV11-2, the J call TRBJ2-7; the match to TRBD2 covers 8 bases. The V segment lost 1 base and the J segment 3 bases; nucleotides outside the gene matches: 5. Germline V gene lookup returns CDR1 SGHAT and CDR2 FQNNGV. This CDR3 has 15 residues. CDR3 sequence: CASSLAAGVFYEQYF. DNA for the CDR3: TGTGCCAGCAGCTTAGCAGCGGGGGTCTTCTACGAGCAGTACTTC.

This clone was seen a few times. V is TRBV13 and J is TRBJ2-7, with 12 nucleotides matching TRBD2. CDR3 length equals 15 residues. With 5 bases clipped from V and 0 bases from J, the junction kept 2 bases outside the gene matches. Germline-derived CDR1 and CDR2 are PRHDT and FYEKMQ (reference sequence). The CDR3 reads CASSRTSGNSYEQYF. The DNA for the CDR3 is TGTGCCAGCAGCCGGACTAGCGGGAACTCCTACGAGCAGTACTTC.

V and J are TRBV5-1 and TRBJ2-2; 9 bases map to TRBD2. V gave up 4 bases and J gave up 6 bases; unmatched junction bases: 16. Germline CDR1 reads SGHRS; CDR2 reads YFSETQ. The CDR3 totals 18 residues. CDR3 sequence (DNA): TGCGCCAGCAGCGGACCGCGGCGGGAGGGCCGGGGACCCGGGGAGCTGTTTTTT. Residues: CASSGPRREGRGPGELFF.

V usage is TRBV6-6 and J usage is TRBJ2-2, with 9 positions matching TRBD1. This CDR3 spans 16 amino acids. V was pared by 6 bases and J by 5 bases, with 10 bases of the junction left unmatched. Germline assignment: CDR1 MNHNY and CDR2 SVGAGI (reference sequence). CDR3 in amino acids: CASRPTGTGRTGELFF. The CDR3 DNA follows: TGTGCCAGCAGACCCACCGGGACAGGGAGGACCGGGGAGCTGTTTTTT.

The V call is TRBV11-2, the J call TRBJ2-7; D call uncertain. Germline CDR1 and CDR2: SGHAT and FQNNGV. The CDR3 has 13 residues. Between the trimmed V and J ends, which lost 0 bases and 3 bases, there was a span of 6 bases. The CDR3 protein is CASSLDADYEQYF. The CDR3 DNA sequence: TGTGCCAGCAGCTTAGACGCAGACTACGAGCAGTACTTC.

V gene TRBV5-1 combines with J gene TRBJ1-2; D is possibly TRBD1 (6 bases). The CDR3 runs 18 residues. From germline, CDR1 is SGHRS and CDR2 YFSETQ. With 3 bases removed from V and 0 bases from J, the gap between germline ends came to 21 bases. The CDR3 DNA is TGCGCCAGCAGCTCCTCAGGGAGAAGGACAGCACCTAACTATGGCTACACCTTC. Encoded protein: CASSSSGRRTAPNYGYTF.

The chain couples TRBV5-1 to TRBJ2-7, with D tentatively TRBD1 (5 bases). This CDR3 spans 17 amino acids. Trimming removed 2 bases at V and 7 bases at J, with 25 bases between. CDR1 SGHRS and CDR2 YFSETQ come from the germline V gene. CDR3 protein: CASSLGAQGPRPREQYF. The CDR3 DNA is TGCGCCAGCAGCTTAGGAGCCCAGGGCCCACGCCCTAGGGAGCAGTACTTC.

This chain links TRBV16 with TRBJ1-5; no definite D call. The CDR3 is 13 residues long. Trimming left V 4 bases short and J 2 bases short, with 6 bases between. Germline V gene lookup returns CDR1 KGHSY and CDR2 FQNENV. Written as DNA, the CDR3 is TGTGCCAGCAGCCCATATCGCAATCAGCCCCAGCATTTT. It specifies CASSPYRNQPQHF. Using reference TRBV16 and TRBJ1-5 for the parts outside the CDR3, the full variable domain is GEEVAQTPKHLVRGEGQKAKLYCAPIKGHSYVFWYQQVLKNEFKFLISFQNENVFDETGMPKERFSAKCLPNSPCSLEIQATKLEDSAVYFCASSPYRNQPQHFGDGTRLSIL.

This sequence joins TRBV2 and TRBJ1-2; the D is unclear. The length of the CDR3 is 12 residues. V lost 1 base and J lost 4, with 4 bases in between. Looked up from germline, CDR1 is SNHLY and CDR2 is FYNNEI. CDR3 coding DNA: TGTGCCAGCAGTGAAGAACCCTATGGCTACACCTTC. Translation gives CASSEEPYGYTF.

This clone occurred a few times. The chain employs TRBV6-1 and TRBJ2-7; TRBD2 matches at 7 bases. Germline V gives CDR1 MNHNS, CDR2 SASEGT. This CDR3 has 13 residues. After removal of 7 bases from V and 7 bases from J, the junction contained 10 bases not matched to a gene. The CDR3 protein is CASTRVAGEEQYF. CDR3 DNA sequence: TGTGCCAGCACCCGGGTAGCGGGTGAGGAGCAGTACTTC.

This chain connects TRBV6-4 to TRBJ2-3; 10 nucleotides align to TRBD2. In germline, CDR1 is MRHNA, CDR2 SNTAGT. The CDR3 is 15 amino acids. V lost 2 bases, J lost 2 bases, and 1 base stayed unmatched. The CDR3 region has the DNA TGTGCCAGCAGTGACAGCGGGAGGGCCACAGATACGCAGTATTTT. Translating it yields CASSDSGRATDTQYF.

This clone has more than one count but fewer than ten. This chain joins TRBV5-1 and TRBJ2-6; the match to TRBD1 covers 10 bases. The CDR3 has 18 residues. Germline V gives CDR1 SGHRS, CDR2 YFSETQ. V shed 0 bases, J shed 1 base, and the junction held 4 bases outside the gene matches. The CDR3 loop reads CASSLETGGVSGANVLTF. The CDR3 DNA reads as TGCGCCAGCAGCTTGGAGACAGGGGGCGTTTCTGGGGCCAACGTCCTGACTTTC.

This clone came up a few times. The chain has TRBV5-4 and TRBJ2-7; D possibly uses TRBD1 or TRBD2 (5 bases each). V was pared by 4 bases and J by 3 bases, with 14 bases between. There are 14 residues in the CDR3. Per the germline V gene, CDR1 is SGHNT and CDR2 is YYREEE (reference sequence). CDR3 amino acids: CASSRDGSFYEQYF. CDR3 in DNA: TGTGCCAGCAGCAGGGACGGATCATTCTACGAGCAGTACTTC.

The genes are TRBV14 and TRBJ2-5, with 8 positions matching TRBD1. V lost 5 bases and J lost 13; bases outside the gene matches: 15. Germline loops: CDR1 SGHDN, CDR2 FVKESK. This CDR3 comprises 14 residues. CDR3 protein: CASSTGTGPRGGYF. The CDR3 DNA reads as TGTGCCAGCAGCACTGGGACAGGCCCACGAGGAGGGTACTTC.

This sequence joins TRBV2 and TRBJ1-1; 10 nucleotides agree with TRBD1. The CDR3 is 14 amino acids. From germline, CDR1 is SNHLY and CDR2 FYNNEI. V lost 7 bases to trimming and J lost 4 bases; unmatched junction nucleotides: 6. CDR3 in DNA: TGTGCCAGCACGTCGACAGGGGGCGCCACTGAAGCTTTCTTT. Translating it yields CASTSTGGATEAFF.

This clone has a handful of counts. CDR3 sequence: CASSLSEVNEQFF. CDR3 DNA sequence: TGTGCCAGCAGCTTATCAGAAGTAAATGAGCAGTTCTTC. The rearrangement joins TRBV11-2 to TRBJ2-1; D is ambiguous. The CDR3 is made up of 13 amino acids. V lost 2 bases to trimming and J lost 7 bases, with 9 bases between them. CDR1 is SGHAT, CDR2 FQNNGV, per germline. Full variable domain (rest looked up from reference TRBV11-2 and TRBJ2-1): EAGVAQSPRYKIIEKRQSVAFWCNPISGHATLYWYQQILGQGPKLLIQFQNNGVVDDSQLPKDRFSAERLKGVDSTLKIQPAKLEDSAVYLCASSLSEVNEQFFGPGTRLTVL.

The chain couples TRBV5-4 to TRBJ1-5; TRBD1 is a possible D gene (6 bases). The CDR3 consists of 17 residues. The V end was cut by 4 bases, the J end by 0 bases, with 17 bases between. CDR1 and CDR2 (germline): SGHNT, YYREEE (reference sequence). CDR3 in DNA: TGTGCCAGCAGCATAACCACAGGGTCCTATAGCAATCAGCCCCAGCATTTT. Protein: CASSITTGSYSNQPQHF. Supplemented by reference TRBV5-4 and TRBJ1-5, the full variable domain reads ETGVTQSPTHLIKTRGQQVTLRCSSQSGHNTVSWYQQALGQGPQFIFQYYREEENGRGNFPPRFSGLQFPNYSSELNVNALELDDSALYLCASSITTGSYSNQPQHFGDGTRLSIL.

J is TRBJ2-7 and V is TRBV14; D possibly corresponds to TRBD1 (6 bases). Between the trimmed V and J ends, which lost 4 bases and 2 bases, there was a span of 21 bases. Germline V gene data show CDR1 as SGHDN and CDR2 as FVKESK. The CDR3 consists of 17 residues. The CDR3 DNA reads TGTGCCAGCAGCCCAGGGGCCATCGGCAGATTAACCTACGAGCAGTACTTC. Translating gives CASSPGAIGRLTYEQYF.

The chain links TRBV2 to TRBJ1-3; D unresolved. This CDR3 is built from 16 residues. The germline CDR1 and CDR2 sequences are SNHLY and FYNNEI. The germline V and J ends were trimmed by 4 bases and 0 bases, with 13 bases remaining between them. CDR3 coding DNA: TGTGCCAGCAGTGTGGTACAGACGAGCTCTGGAAACACCATATATTTT. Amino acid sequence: CASSVVQTSSGNTIYF.